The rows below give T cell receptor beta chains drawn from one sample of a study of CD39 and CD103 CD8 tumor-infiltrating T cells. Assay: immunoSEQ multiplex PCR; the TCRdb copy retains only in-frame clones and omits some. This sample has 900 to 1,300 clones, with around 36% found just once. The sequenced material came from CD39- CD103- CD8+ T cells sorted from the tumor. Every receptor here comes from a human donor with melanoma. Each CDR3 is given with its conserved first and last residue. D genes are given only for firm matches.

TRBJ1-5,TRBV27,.,CASHRQATNQPQHF
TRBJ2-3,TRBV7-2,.,CASSLVSTDTQYF
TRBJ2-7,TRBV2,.,CASSFMLGDEQYF
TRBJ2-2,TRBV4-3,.,CASSQGLSSTGELFF
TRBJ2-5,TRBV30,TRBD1,CAWSADRGETQYF
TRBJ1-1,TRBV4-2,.,CASSLSPWAEAFF
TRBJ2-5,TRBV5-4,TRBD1,CASSRDRGLYGETQYF
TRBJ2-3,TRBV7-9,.,CASTLGTFADTQYF
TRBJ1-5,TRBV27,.,CASSLLAEDQPQHF
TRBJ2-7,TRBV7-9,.,CASSLFGGYEQYF
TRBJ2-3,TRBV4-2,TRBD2,CASSQEKGASGSADTQYF
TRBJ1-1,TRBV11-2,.,CASSLSPWAEAFF
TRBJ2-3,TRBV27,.,CASSSLGDTQYF
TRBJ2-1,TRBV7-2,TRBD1,CASASRGPLYNEQFF
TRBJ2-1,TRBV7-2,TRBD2,CASSLNAGDNEQFF
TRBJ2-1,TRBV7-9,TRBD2,CASSRGTSAYNEQFF
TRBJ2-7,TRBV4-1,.,CASSQAETSYEQYF
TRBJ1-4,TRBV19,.,CASSDRLGNEKLFF
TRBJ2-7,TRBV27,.,CASSLLGGGLYEQYF
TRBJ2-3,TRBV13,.,CASSRSSPTDTQYF
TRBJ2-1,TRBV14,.,CASSQDGIRLYNEQFF
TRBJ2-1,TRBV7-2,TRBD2,CASIPGTSGTNEQFF
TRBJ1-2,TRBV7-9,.,CASSLSGAVGTF
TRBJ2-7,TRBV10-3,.,CAISEPRESEGEQYF
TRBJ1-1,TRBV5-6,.,CASSLELIQVNTEAFF
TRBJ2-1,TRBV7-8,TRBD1,CASSLGTGPYNEQFF
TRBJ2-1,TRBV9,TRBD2,CASSADGSGGNYNEQFF
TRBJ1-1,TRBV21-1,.,CASRPPFYTIRTEAFF